The 29 T cell receptor beta chains below all came from one sample that was sequenced in a study of T cells in women clearing cervical HPV infection. Assay used: immunoSEQ multiplex PCR; TCRdb lists only in-frame clones, some missing. The specimen's table records approximately 35,000 clones. Sequencing was performed on blood buffy coat. These receptor sequences come from a woman aged 18 to 75 with a cervical HPV16 infection that either progressed to CIN3+ or cleared (not recorded which).

To note about this clone: The DNA ends 3 residues before the CDR3 does, and the rest of the CDR3 is filled in from the germline J gene. This chain uses TRBV29-1 with TRBJ2-1, with D perhaps matching TRBD1 or TRBD2 (5 bases each). Per germline, CDR1 SQVTM and CDR2 ANQGSEA. The CDR3 runs 13 residues. The V end was cut by 4 bases, the J end by 4 bases, with 11 bases between. The sequenced part of the CDR3 DNA is TGCAGCGTTGGGAGGACACTTTACAATGAG. Encoded protein: CSVGRTLYNE. The whole CDR3 region reads CSVGRTLYNEQFF.

Worth noting for this clone: The missing CDR3 end, 3 residues past where the read stops, is filled in from the germline J gene. The chain employs TRBV20-1 and TRBJ2-5, with TRBD2 matching over 11 bases. V shed 5 bases, J shed 5 bases, and the junction held 7 bases outside the gene matches. The CDR3 runs 14 residues. CDR1 is DFQATT and CDR2 is SNEGSKA in the germline V gene (reference sequence). The sequenced part of the CDR3 DNA is TGCAGTGCTCAAGGGACTAGCGGTTTGGAGACC. Amino acids: CSAQGTSGLET. The complete CDR3 protein is CSAQGTSGLETQYF.

CDR3 DNA (partial): TGTGCCAGTAGTAGCCGGACCGGGACAGGAGAAAAA. Amino acid sequence: CASSSRTGTGEK. The entire CDR3 sequence reads CASSSRTGTGEKLFF. This chain joins TRBV19 and TRBJ1-4; 8 nucleotides align to TRBD1. The read falls 3 residues short of the CDR3 end, and the missing part is taken from the germline J gene. The ends lost 4 bases at V and 8 bases at J; junction bases unmatched: 9. Germline CDR1 is LNHDA and CDR2 is SQIVND (reference sequence). The CDR3 extends over 15 amino acids.

On this clone: The read comes to an end 3 residues before the CDR3 does, leaving the germline J gene to fill in the end. The chain joins TRBV2 to TRBJ2-5, with TRBD2 matching 10 bases. The CDR3 extends over 15 amino acids. The germline CDR1 and CDR2 sequences are SNHLY and FYNNEI. V shed 6 bases, J shed 0 bases, and the junction held 4 bases outside the gene matches. Here the CDR3 reads CASRPLAGDQETQYF. The CDR3 bases that were read are TGTGCCAGCAGGCCCCTAGCGGGGGACCAAGAGACC.

With regard to this clone: Read data end 3 residues before the CDR3 end; the end is taken from the germline J gene. The genes are TRBV5-1 and TRBJ1-6, with D maybe TRBD1 (5 bases). Germline V gene data show CDR1 as SGHRS and CDR2 as YFSETQ. Trimming stripped 0 bases from V and 8 bases from J, with 15 bases between. The CDR3 is 16 amino acids. This CDR3 is CASSLAIGGYDSPLHF. The covered CDR3 bases are TGCGCCAGCAGCTTGGCCATCGGGGGGTATGATTCACCC.

For this clone: The CDR3 end falls 3 residues outside the read, so it is completed with the germline J gene. The chain recombines TRBV6-2 or TRBV6-3 with TRBJ2-7, with 7 bases that match TRBD2. V dropped 8 bases and J dropped 3; count of bases not matched to a gene: 1. This CDR3 is built from 11 residues. CDR1 is MNHEY, CDR2 SVGEGT, per germline. CDR3 residues: CASAGDYEQYF. The CDR3 DNA, read in part, is TGTGCCAGCGCGGGAGACTACGAG.

Regarding this clone: The read terminates 3 residues ahead of where the CDR3 ends, so the germline J gene completes it. J is TRBJ1-1 and V is TRBV6-2 or TRBV6-3, with 8 bases fitting TRBD1. Germline assignment: CDR1 MNHEY and CDR2 SVGEGT. There are 15 residues in the CDR3. The V and J ends lost 5 bases and 1 base, in that order; junction bases with no gene match: 6. The CDR3: CASSTFGQGNTEAFF. The sequenced CDR3 bases are TGTGCCAGCAGTACTTTCGGACAGGGGAACACTGAA.

On this clone: With the read ending 3 residues before the CDR3 end, the germline J gene is used to fill in that end. The chain has TRBV5-6 and TRBJ2-7, with D tentatively TRBD1 (5 bases). The ends were cut back, 0 bases at V and 6 bases at J, with 7 bases in the middle. This CDR3 contains 12 residues. Germline-derived CDR1 and CDR2 are SGHDT and YYEEEE. The CDR3 DNA, read in part, is TGTGCCAGCAGCTTGGGAAGGGGCGAG. Encoded protein: CASSLGRGE. The whole CDR3 sequence is CASSLGRGEQYF.

In the case of this clone: The read gets to within 3 residues of the CDR3 end, and the germline J gene fills in the rest. This sequence joins TRBV6-7 and TRBJ2-2, with D possibly TRBD1 on 6 matching bases. TRBV6-7 is sorted into the ORF group, with uncertain function. Trimming removed 0 bases at V and 1 base at J, with 6 bases between. The CDR3 sequence is 15 residues long. The CDR3 loop reads CASSYSTGNTGELFF. Incomplete CDR3 DNA: TGTGCCAGCAGTTACTCGACAGGGAACACCGGGGAG.

Regarding this clone: The read ends 3 residues early relative to the CDR3; the germline J gene fills the gap. The J gene is TRBJ2-1, the V gene TRBV20-1; possible D gene TRBD2, 6 bases. This CDR3 contains 16 residues. V was pared by 4 bases and J by 1 base, with 17 bases between. Per the germline V gene, CDR1 is DFQATT and CDR2 is SNEGSKA (reference sequence). The CDR3 sequence is CSATSTGDPSYNEQFF. The CDR3 bases that were read are TGCAGTGCTACCAGCACGGGGGACCCATCCTACAATGAG.

Note on this clone: The observed sequence ends 3 residues before the CDR3 terminus, with the missing tail filled in from the germline J gene. This chain uses TRBV18 with TRBJ2-7; TRBD2 is a possible D gene (6 bases). Trimming shortened V by 3 bases and J by 2 bases, and 11 bases separated the two germline ends. Germline lookup yields CDR1 KGHSH and CDR2 LQKENI. The CDR3 runs 14 residues. The CDR3 bases that were read are TGTGCCAGCTCACCCCCGGGACTCCCCTACGAG. This translates into CASSPPGLPYE. The whole CDR3 region reads CASSPPGLPYEQYF.

Comment on this clone: Coverage ceases 3 residues before the CDR3 finishes, and the germline J gene fills in the end. The rearrangement uses TRBV7-2 and TRBJ1-4; no firm D call. The CDR3 has 13 residues. CDR1 and CDR2 from the germline V gene are SGHTA and FQGNSA. The V end was cut by 5 bases, the J end by 10 bases, with 14 bases between. The CDR3 bases that were read are TGTGCCAGCAGCAAAAGGCCCGAAGGAAAA. Encoded protein: CASSKRPEGK. Given in full, the CDR3 is CASSKRPEGKLFF.

Worth noting for this clone: The missing CDR3 end, 3 residues past where the read stops, is filled in from the germline J gene. This chain uses TRBV19 with TRBJ1-6; perhaps TRBD1 as D (5 bases). The V gene lost 3 bases and the J gene lost 7 bases, with 10 bases spanning the gap. The CDR3 covers 14 residues. Per germline, CDR1 LNHDA and CDR2 SQIVND (reference sequence). CDR3 amino acids: CASSIRQGNSPLHF. The sequenced CDR3 bases are TGTGCCAGTAGTATCCGTCAGGGAAATTCACCC.

As concerns this clone: The CDR3 is cut off 3 residues early in the read; its end comes from the germline J gene. The genes are TRBV20-1 and TRBJ2-3, with 9 bases lining up with TRBD2. CDR3 size: 16 residues. Germline values: CDR1 DFQATT, CDR2 SNEGSKA (reference sequence). V was pared by 5 bases and J by 0 bases, with 9 bases of the junction left unmatched. This chain's CDR3 is CSAEWASGVSTDTQYF. CDR3 bases read: TGCAGTGCTGAATGGGCTAGCGGGGTGAGCACAGATACG.

On this clone: The CDR3 end is not reached by the read, which stops 3 residues before it; the germline J gene fills it in. The genes are TRBV20-1 and TRBJ2-1, with 8 bases aligning to TRBD1. V dropped 6 bases and J dropped 7; count of bases not matched to a gene: 11. The CDR3 totals 14 residues. Germline V CDR1 and CDR2: DFQATT, SNEGSKA (reference sequence). CDR3 DNA (partial): TGCAGTGCCGAACAGGGGGGAGTGGGGAATGAG. It yields the protein CSAEQGGVGNE. In full, the CDR3 reads CSAEQGGVGNEQFF.

Turning to this clone: Read data end 3 residues before the CDR3 end; the end is taken from the germline J gene. The rearrangement links TRBV7-3 to TRBJ2-7, with D unresolved. The CDR3 has 15 residues. Per germline, CDR1 SGHTA and CDR2 FQGTGA. The V gene lost 2 bases and the J gene lost 2 bases, with 13 bases spanning the gap. Incomplete CDR3 DNA: TGTGCCAGCAGCTTAGCTCTCACACCAACCTACGAG. Translating gives CASSLALTPTYE. The full CDR3 protein is CASSLALTPTYEQYF.

With regard to this clone: The read ends 3 residues shy of where the CDR3 ends; the end is completed using the germline J gene. This sequence joins TRBV4-2 and TRBJ2-5, with a tentative D call TRBD2 (6 bases). The CDR3 length is 16 residues. The germline V gene has CDR1 LGHNA and CDR2 YNFKEQ. V lost 0 bases, J lost 1 base, and 12 bases lay in between. The DNA read from the CDR3 is TGTGCCAGCAGCCAAGATGGAGCGGGCCGCCAAGAGACC. Encoded protein: CASSQDGAGRQET. The complete CDR3 reads CASSQDGAGRQETQYF.

CDR3: CASRKGFSGDYEQYF. The sequenced CDR3 bases are TGTGCCAGTAGGAAGGGGTTTAGCGGGGATTACGAG. The V and J genes are TRBV19 and TRBJ2-7, with 8 bases fitting TRBD2. The read stops 3 residues short of the end of the CDR3; the missing end is completed from the germline J gene. The CDR3 consists of 15 residues. V gave up 6 bases and J gave up 4 bases; unmatched junction bases: 11. CDR1 is LNHDA, CDR2 SQIVND, per germline (reference sequence).

In regard to this clone: The CDR3 end is not reached by the read, which stops 3 residues before it; the germline J gene fills it in. This chain uses TRBV5-1 with TRBJ1-6, with 7 bases fitting TRBD1. In germline, CDR1 is SGHRS, CDR2 YFSETQ. The CDR3 runs to 17 residues. The V gene end was trimmed by 0 bases and the J gene end by 6 bases; junction bases not matched to a gene: 9. CDR3 DNA, as far as it was read: TGCGCCAGCAGCTTGGCCGGTCGGGACAGTATTAATTCACCC. It is translated as CASSLAGRDSINSP. In full, the CDR3 is CASSLAGRDSINSPLHF. The full variable domain, completed using reference TRBV5-1 and TRBJ1-6, is KAGVTQTPRYLIKTRGQQVTLSCSPISGHRSVSWYQQTPGQGLQFLFEYFSETQRNKGNFPGRFSGRQFSNSRSEMNVSTLELGDSALYLCASSLAGRDSINSPLHFGNGTRLTVT.

CDR3 sequence reads: CASSQGGTAYNEQFF. The CDR3 bases that were read are TGTGCCAGTAGTCAAGGGGGGACAGCATACAATGAG. V gene TRBV19 combines with J gene TRBJ2-1, with D tentatively TRBD1 (7 bases). The read halts 3 residues ahead of the CDR3 end, with the missing end drawn from the germline J gene. The CDR3 length is 15 residues. Trimming removed 5 bases at V and 4 bases at J, with 15 bases between. Looked up from germline, CDR1 is LNHDA and CDR2 is SQIVND (reference sequence).

On this clone itself: The read finishes 3 residues shy of the CDR3 end, and the germline J gene is used to complete it. The chain couples TRBV20-1 to TRBJ2-1; 12 nucleotides match TRBD2. Trimming removed 4 bases from V and 7 bases from J; junction bases left unmatched: 11. CDR1 and CDR2 from the germline V gene are DFQATT and SNEGSKA (reference sequence). The CDR3 runs 16 residues. CDR3: CSATDSSGRAGNEQFF. Partial CDR3 DNA: TGCAGTGCTACCGACTCTAGCGGGAGGGCCGGGAATGAG.

Turning to this clone: The read comes to an end 3 residues before the CDR3 does, leaving the germline J gene to fill in the end. V is TRBV7-9 and J is TRBJ1-1; unclear D gene. Germline V gene sequence: CDR1 SEHNR, CDR2 FQNEAQ (reference sequence). The CDR3 runs 11 residues. V shed 5 bases and J shed 7 bases, with 8 bases lying between them. The DNA read from the CDR3 is TGTGCCAGCAGCCGTGTCCTTGAA. It yields the protein CASSRVLE. The whole CDR3 protein reads CASSRVLEAFF.

As regards this clone: Coverage ceases 3 residues before the CDR3 finishes, and the germline J gene fills in the end. This rearrangement joins TRBV7-3 to TRBJ2-7, with 7 bases matching TRBD2. CDR3 length: 15 residues. Unmatched junction bases numbered 8, after V lost 4 bases and J lost 2 bases. From germline, CDR1 is SGHTA and CDR2 FQGTGA. The CDR3 DNA, read in part, is TGTGCCAGCAGCTACGATGGGACTAAAACCTACGAG. This sequence encodes CASSYDGTKTYE. Given in full, the CDR3 is CASSYDGTKTYEQYF.

As regards this clone: The CDR3 extends 3 residues past the end of the read, so its final part is completed from the germline J gene. The chain is built from TRBV20-1 and TRBJ2-1; 9 positions match TRBD2. The junction had 11 bases not matched to a gene; V was cut back by 1 base and J by 7 bases. Looked up from germline, CDR1 is DFQATT and CDR2 is SNEGSKA (reference sequence). The CDR3 extends over 16 amino acids. The DNA read from the CDR3 is TGCAGTGCTAGAGTGGTAGGCAGCGGGAGGAGAAATGAG. Protein: CSARVVGSGRRNE. The CDR3 as a whole reads CSARVVGSGRRNEQFF.

With respect to this clone: The read terminates 3 residues before the CDR3 end, so the remaining end is supplied by the germline J gene. The rearrangement links TRBV29-1 to TRBJ1-1; 7 positions agree with TRBD1. V lost 6 bases to trimming and J lost 0 bases; unmatched junction nucleotides: 4. The CDR3 covers 13 residues. Germline CDR1 is SQVTM and CDR2 is ANQGSEA. CDR3 DNA, as far as it was read: TGCAGCGTCCGACAGGGTTTGAACACTGAA. Translating it yields CSVRQGLNTE. The CDR3 as a whole reads CSVRQGLNTEAFF.

Note on this clone: The sequenced fragment ends 3 residues before the CDR3 boundary, so the rest is inferred from the germline J gene. V is TRBV20-1 and J is TRBJ2-7; D may be TRBD2 (6 bases). The V and J ends lost 1 base and 2 bases respectively, with 9 bases between them. Germline V CDR1 and CDR2: DFQATT, SNEGSKA (reference sequence). This CDR3 is 13 amino acids long. CDR3 sequence reads: CSARVGLTYEQYF. The CDR3 DNA, read in part, is TGCAGTGCTAGAGTGGGACTCACCTACGAG.

Note on this clone: The read halts 3 residues ahead of the CDR3 end, with the missing end drawn from the germline J gene. V usage is TRBV9 and J usage is TRBJ2-2; 9 bases fit TRBD2. The CDR3 covers 17 residues. Germline lookup yields CDR1 SGDLS and CDR2 YYNGEE. V was pared by 3 bases and J by 6 bases, with 12 bases of the junction left unmatched. Here the CDR3 reads CASSAMGASGTPGELFF. The sequenced part of the CDR3 DNA is TGTGCCAGCAGCGCGATGGGGGCTAGCGGGACCCCCGGGGAG.

Points on this clone: The read ends 3 residues shy of where the CDR3 ends; the end is completed using the germline J gene. V usage is TRBV20-1 and J usage is TRBJ1-1; weak D call: TRBD1 (6 bases). Germline V gene lookup returns CDR1 DFQATT and CDR2 SNEGSKA (reference sequence). This CDR3 contains 13 residues. CDR3 DNA (partial): TGCAGTGCGTCGACAGGTTGGGCCCTGGGG. It yields the protein CSASTGWALG. The entire CDR3 protein is CSASTGWALGAFF.

On this clone: The read halts 3 residues ahead of the CDR3 end, with the missing end drawn from the germline J gene. The V call is TRBV20-1, the J call TRBJ2-3; 9 bases map to TRBD2. The ends lost 5 bases at V and 6 bases at J; junction bases unmatched: 15. The CDR3 length is 16 residues. Germline V gives CDR1 DFQATT, CDR2 SNEGSKA (reference sequence). CDR3 bases read: TGCAGTGCTCCAACGATCCAGCGGGGGGATTGGGATACG. This gives the protein CSAPTIQRGDWDT. Given in full, the CDR3 is CSAPTIQRGDWDTQYF.